This TCR beta chain appears in the sequencing data of a study of cytomegalovirus exposure and HLA in healthy donors. Overall study results and limits: The HLA-A and HLA-B alleles of most subjects were reportedly predicted accurately from TCR beta sequences.

The ends lost 5 bases at V and 7 bases at J; junction bases unmatched: 8. The CDR3 is 15 residues long. Germline values: CDR1 SNHLY, CDR2 FYNNEI. For this clone: Its antigen is as yet unknown.

The PCR was carried out with 60 Vbeta primers and 13 Jbeta primers. Repertoires were generated with immunoSEQ multiplex PCR, while TCRdb's copy carries only in-frame clones and drops some. The data contain about 88,000 clones, roughly 71% of them singletons. This sequence was found in a man aged 45-60 years in good health and CMV-seronegative. Source material: PBMCs. The J gene is TRBJ1-5, the V gene TRBV2; 10 nucleotides line up with TRBD1. The CDR3 DNA reads as TGTGCCAGCAGTTCCATGACAGGGGGCGACCAGCCCCAGCATTTT. It yields the protein CASSSMTGGDQPQHF.